The 19 T cell receptor beta chains below were found in one sample sequenced in a study of cytomegalovirus exposure and HLA in healthy donors. Sequencing was performed with immunoSEQ multiplex PCR; in TCRdb, only in-frame clones are kept and a portion is missing. There are over 200,000 clones in the sample; around nine tenths occur only once, and 2.9% lies in the top ten. The sequenced sample was PBMCs. Receptors were obtained from a woman under 30 in good health and CMV-seronegative.

This rearrangement joins TRBV5-1 to TRBJ2-1, with TRBD2 matching over 14 bases. V shed 4 bases, J shed 9 bases, and the junction held 9 bases outside the gene matches. The germline V gene encodes CDR1 SGHRS and CDR2 YFSETQ. This CDR3 comprises 16 residues. CDR3 protein: CASSPSGLAGEGEQFF. CDR3 DNA sequence: TGCGCCAGCAGCCCGTCGGGACTAGCGGGGGAGGGTGAGCAGTTCTTC.

This sequence joins TRBV9 and TRBJ2-1, with D perhaps TRBD1 (5 bases). The length of the CDR3 is 14 residues. Germline-derived CDR1 and CDR2 are SGDLS and YYNGEE. V lost 0 bases, J lost 13 bases, and 17 bases lay in between. As DNA, the CDR3 is TGTGCCAGCAGCGTAGAGGGGTTGGGTCGTAATCAGTTCTTC. Translating it yields CASSVEGLGRNQFF.

This chain links TRBV4-1 with TRBJ2-5; TRBD1 agrees at 8 bases. CDR3 length: 13 amino acids. Germline CDR1 is MGHRA and CDR2 is YSYEKL. With 4 bases clipped from V and 6 bases from J, the junction kept 4 bases outside the gene matches. The CDR3 DNA reads as TGCGCCAGCAGCCCGACAGGGGATCAGACCCAGTACTTC. Its translation is CASSPTGDQTQYF.

The chain joins TRBV19 to TRBJ2-1, with 8 nucleotides matching TRBD2. This CDR3 is built from 16 residues. Germline values: CDR1 LNHDA, CDR2 SQIVND (reference sequence). V trimming: 0 bases; J trimming: 2 bases; junction bases outside the gene matches: 3. In DNA form, the CDR3 reads TGTGCCAGTAGTATAGACGCGGGACTAGCCTACAATGAGCAGTTCTTC. Translated: CASSIDAGLAYNEQFF.

CDR3 amino acids: CASSSGTSPYNEQFF. The DNA of the CDR3 is TGTGCCAGCAGTTCCGGTACTAGCCCCTACAATGAGCAGTTCTTC. V is TRBV27 and J is TRBJ2-1; possible D gene TRBD2, 6 bases. This CDR3 contains 15 residues. Germline CDR1 MNHEY, CDR2 SMNVEV (reference sequence). Trimming removed 4 bases at V and 2 bases at J, with 12 bases between.

The genes are TRBV19 and TRBJ1-1, with no clear D. CDR3 length: 13 amino acids. Trimming cost V 2 bases and J 5 bases, with 9 bases left between them. CDR1 LNHDA and CDR2 SQIVND come from the germline V gene (reference sequence). CDR3 in DNA: TGTGCCAGTAGTATACGACCGGGGACTGAAGCTTTCTTT. Its translation: CASSIRPGTEAFF.

The chain carries TRBV28 and TRBJ2-6, with D maybe TRBD2 (5 bases). From germline, CDR1 is MDHEN and CDR2 SYDVKM. Trimming took 8 bases from V and 1 from J, leaving 12 bases between them. The CDR3 consists of 15 residues. In DNA, the CDR3 is TGTGCCAGCGGAACTAGATCGTCTGGGGCCAACGTCCTGACTTTC. Protein: CASGTRSSGANVLTF.

In its sample, this clone was seen a few times. Distinct nucleotide sequences in the sample also encode this CDR3. The rearrangement links TRBV27 to TRBJ2-7; no clear D gene. This CDR3 comprises 13 residues. The V end was cut by 3 bases, the J end by 2 bases, with 8 bases between. Germline assignment: CDR1 MNHEY and CDR2 SMNVEV (reference sequence). CDR3 region: CASSLGSPYEQYF. The CDR3 DNA is TGTGCCAGCAGTTTGGGCAGCCCCTACGAGCAGTACTTC.

This chain links TRBV20-1 with TRBJ1-2, with D unclear. Looked up from germline, CDR1 is DFQATT and CDR2 is SNEGSKA (reference sequence). The CDR3 sequence is 11 residues long. The V and J ends lost 4 bases and 5 bases respectively, with 8 bases between them. The CDR3 reads CSATRGYGYTF. The DNA for the CDR3 is TGCAGTGCTACTCGGGGATATGGCTACACCTTC.

V usage is TRBV7-9 and J usage is TRBJ2-5; 14 nucleotides align to TRBD2. Germline loops: CDR1 SEHNR, CDR2 FQNEAQ (reference sequence). The V and J ends lost 1 base and 3 bases, in that order; junction bases with no gene match: 7. CDR3 size: 18 residues. The CDR3 loop reads CASSLVGLAGVLEETQYF. In DNA, the CDR3 is TGTGCCAGCAGCTTAGTGGGACTAGCGGGAGTGCTTGAAGAGACCCAGTACTTC.

This clone occurred a few times. The rearrangement joins TRBV7-2 to TRBJ1-5; D unresolved. V shed 9 bases and J shed 4 bases, with 13 bases lying between them. The CDR3 is 13 amino acids. The germline V gene has CDR1 SGHTA and CDR2 FQGNSA. This CDR3 is CASGQDWNQPQHF. The CDR3 DNA sequence: TGTGCCAGTGGTCAGGACTGGAATCAGCCCCAGCATTTT.

V is TRBV28 and J is TRBJ1-2; D unclear. Trimming cost V 5 bases and J 0 bases, with 22 bases left between them. Germline CDR1 reads MDHEN; CDR2 reads SYDVKM. This CDR3 has 18 amino acids. CDR3 residues: CASSSKSRQRAANYGYTF. The CDR3 nucleotides are TGTGCCAGCAGTAGTAAATCTCGGCAGAGGGCAGCTAACTATGGCTACACCTTC.

The gene calls are TRBV27 and TRBJ1-2; D not certain. This CDR3 has 13 residues. V lost 3 bases to trimming and J lost 4 bases, with 9 bases between them. The germline V gene encodes CDR1 MNHEY and CDR2 SMNVEV (reference sequence). As DNA, the CDR3 is TGTGCCAGCAGTTTGTCTGGGAGCTATGGCTACACCTTC. Its protein is CASSLSGSYGYTF.

This chain joins TRBV7-8 and TRBJ2-7; maybe TRBD2 (6 bases). This CDR3 contains 14 residues. V lost 5 bases and J 0 bases, leaving 11 bases between the germline ends. Per the germline V gene, CDR1 is SGHVS and CDR2 is FQNEAQ. CDR3 coding DNA: TGTGCCAGCAGCCCTGACGGGAGCTCCTACGAGCAGTACTTC. Translation gives CASSPDGSSYEQYF.

V and J are TRBV15 and TRBJ2-5, with 9 positions matching TRBD1. Trimming took 0 bases from V and 5 from J; bases not matched to a gene: 10. CDR1 is LNHNV and CDR2 is YYDKDF in the germline V gene (reference sequence). The CDR3 has 17 residues. The CDR3 reads CATSREGGTGLGETQYF. CDR3 DNA sequence: TGTGCCACCAGCAGAGAAGGTGGGACAGGGCTCGGTGAGACCCAGTACTTC.

The rearrangement uses TRBV5-1 and TRBJ1-1; the D gene is possibly TRBD1 (5 bases). The CDR3 spans 16 residues. Looked up from germline, CDR1 is SGHRS and CDR2 is YFSETQ. The V end lost 4 bases, the J end lost 4 bases, and 20 bases lay between the germline ends. The CDR3 reads CASSPGQGGSGTEAFF. CDR3 nucleotide sequence: TGCGCCAGCAGCCCCGGACAAGGTGGGTCGGGCACTGAAGCTTTCTTT.

The genes are TRBV7-2 and TRBJ2-7, with 7 bases matching TRBD2. There are 15 residues in the CDR3. Germline-derived CDR1 and CDR2 are SGHTA and FQGNSA. Trimming at V came to 0 bases and at J to 3 bases, leaving 5 bases not matched to a gene. This chain's CDR3 is CASSLAGGENYEQYF. DNA of the CDR3: TGTGCCAGCAGCTTAGCGGGAGGGGAAAACTACGAGCAGTACTTC.

The chain has TRBV9 and TRBJ2-3; the match to TRBD2 covers 8 bases. Looked up from germline, CDR1 is SGDLS and CDR2 is YYNGEE. V gave up 3 bases and J gave up 5 bases; unmatched junction bases: 8. CDR3 size: 15 residues. CDR3: CASSASGSVLDTQYF. CDR3 coding DNA: TGTGCCAGCAGCGCGAGCGGGAGTGTGTTAGATACGCAGTATTTT.

This clone is a singleton in its sample. The chain recombines TRBV4-2 with TRBJ2-3, with 10 bases matching TRBD2. V gave up 4 bases and J gave up 2 bases; unmatched junction bases: 9. The CDR3 has 17 residues. Germline CDR1 LGHNA, CDR2 YNFKEQ. CDR3 sequence reads: CASSPAGTSASTDTQYF. The CDR3 nucleotides read TGTGCCAGCAGCCCGGCCGGGACTAGCGCCTCCACAGATACGCAGTATTTT.